This T cell receptor beta chain was identified in a study of blood T cells in healthy people across ages (dated by TCRdb to the mid-2010s). Turning to the overall study: In model experiments, template switching captured roughly one uniquely barcoded TCR beta cDNA molecule for every two T cells. The study measured age-related changes in TCR beta repertoire diversity using deep sequencing normalized with unique cDNA molecular identifiers. Four age groups were formed from the donors: young (average approximately 15 years), middle-aged (approximately 39), aged (approximately 60) and long-lived (82). To avoid experimental bias, donors of different ages were randomly spread across the sequencing lanes. The study analyzed two additional independent replicas of 1 million unique cDNA reads from the same blood draw for two donors, one aged 18 to 30 and one aged 80 or older. Beyond this particular receptor, the publication reports: Estimates of total diversity based on one million sequenced T cells were regarded as lower bounds and as underestimates. Bulk unsorted PBMC profiling prevented conclusive comparison of naive and antigen-experienced compartments. There was a strong correlation between observed TCR beta diversity and the percentage of naive T cells measured by flow cytometry. Donor CMV infection status was unknown, potentially confounding age-related changes in expanded clonotypes. Compared with the aged group, the long-lived group had more naive CD4+ T cells, fewer expanded clones and increased TCR diversity, a pattern suggesting age selection. Observed TCR beta diversity per million T cells fell roughly linearly with age, and a significant reduction was already apparent by age about 43.

The library was produced with 5' RACE. The second PCR ran for roughly 7 to 12 cycles and used a J-beta primer mix along with a sample-barcoded 5' primer. A unique molecular identifier was introduced onto each TCR beta cDNA molecule by a template-switch 5' adaptor carrying 12 random nucleotides. Each sample yielded at least 2.5 million CDR3-containing paired-end reads. First-strand cDNA was synthesized from all RNA with the Mint cDNA synthesis kit, primed by a TRBC-specific oligonucleotide. All cDNA was treated with uracil-DNA glycosylase and then went through a first 18-cycle PCR with the universal primers M1SS and BC2_uni_R. As for how the authors treated the data: For normalization, 1 million high-quality reads were randomly selected from each sample, with every read carrying a distinct molecular identifier. Instead of being binned into consensus sequences, reads that shared molecular identifiers were thrown out. MiTCR, set to a Q25 quality threshold and the strictest error-elimination algorithm, was used for CDR3 identification, clonotype clustering and error correction. A nonparametric unseen species model with Euler transformation was used to estimate lower-bound total TCR beta diversity. TCRdb's own reprocessing of the public reads used fastp at Q25 and MiXCR and kept productive beta chains. Merged by CDR3 protein, the rows form single entries marked with the most common genes and DNA. Here the V and J calls rest on TCRdb's processing, not on the authors' analysis. Counted in this sample were 1.5 million to 2 million distinct CDR3 sequences; 30% to 40% of them appeared once. The ten top clones hold approximately 22% of the sample.

Systemically healthy Caucasian individuals from Russia, some 36 in total and aged about 6 to 95 years, were included as donors. Each donor gave ten milliliters of peripheral blood, drawn into EDTA-treated Vacutainer tubes. Ficoll-Paque density-gradient centrifugation was used to isolate PBMCs, with at least 6.5 million per sample. Trizol reagent was used to extract total RNA from PBMCs, with at least 5.5 micrograms per sample. The percentages of naive CD45RAhigh/CD27high T cells were determined by flow cytometry on a PBMC aliquot from every donor. The junction shows trimming of 3 bases on V and 2 bases on J, and the gene matches do not reach 6 bases of it. Sequences DFQATT (CDR1) and SNEGSKA (CDR2) are obtained from the germline V gene (reference sequence). The CDR3 runs 16 residues from the cysteine to the phenylalanine. The entry retains the CDR3 DNA only, 48 bases that are in frame from base 1.

This clonotype has just a few counts. Which antigen it targets is not known. No much larger clone is present one base from it, and per-base qualities are unavailable. Sequencing was carried out using blood. The sequence was obtained from a human donor in good health. The chain is assembled from TRBV20-1 and TRBJ2-3; 12 middle bases align to TRBD2. The nucleotides read TGCAGTGCTAGGGATCCTAGCGGGGGGGCCACAGATACGCAGTATTTT. It specifies CSARDPSGGATDTQYF.